This T cell receptor beta chain comes out of a study of CD8+ T cells in alopecia areata. Study summary: Twice a day, 5 to 10 mg of oral tofacitinib was administered to treated patients. Tofacitinib administration persisted for 6 to 18 months, succeeded by 6 months off drug.

Germline loops: CDR1 MNHEY, CDR2 SMNVEV (reference sequence). Germline trimming cut 10 bases from V and 9 bases from J; bases unmatched to any gene: 7. This CDR3 has 13 amino acids. The treatment: oral pan-JAK inhibitor, 5-10 mg twice daily. cDNA reverse transcribed from extracted RNA served as the sequencing template. Produced via immunoSEQ multiplex PCR; TCRdb's table is partial and in-frame only. The table records some 120,000 clones, roughly 57% of them present only once. Findings of the study overall: Lesional scalp displayed greater clonality than normal scalp, most notably in alopecia totalis/universalis. The study found tofacitinib significantly decreased scalp clonality and expanded CD8+ clones among the top 100.

In its sample, this clone was seen a few times. Its antigen is still unknown. The chain links TRBV27 to TRBJ1-6; TRBD1 matches at 9 bases. Sequences were derived from CD4+ T cells sorted from blood, sampled at week 4, from a patient treated with tofacitinib. The TCR originated in a human donor with alopecia areata. CDR3 protein: CATRTGDFSPLHF. The CDR3 DNA reads TGTGCCACCCGGACAGGGGATTTTTCACCCCTCCACTTT.